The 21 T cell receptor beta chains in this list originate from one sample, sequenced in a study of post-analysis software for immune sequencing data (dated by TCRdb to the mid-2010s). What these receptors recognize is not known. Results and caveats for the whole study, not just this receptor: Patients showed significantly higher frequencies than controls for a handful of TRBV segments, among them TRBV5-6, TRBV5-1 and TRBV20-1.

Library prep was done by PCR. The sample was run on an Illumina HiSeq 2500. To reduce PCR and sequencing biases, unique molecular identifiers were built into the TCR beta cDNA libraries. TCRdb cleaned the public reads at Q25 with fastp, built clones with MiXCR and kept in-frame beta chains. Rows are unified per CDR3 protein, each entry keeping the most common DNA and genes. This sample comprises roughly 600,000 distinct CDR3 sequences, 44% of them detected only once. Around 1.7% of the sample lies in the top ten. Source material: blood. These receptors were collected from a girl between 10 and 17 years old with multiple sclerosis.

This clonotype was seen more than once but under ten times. DNA of the CDR3: TGTGCCAGCAGTCCTATCCACAGGGGGGGGACCTACGAGCAGTACTTC. It codes for CASSPIHRGGTYEQYF. The chain is built from TRBV27 and TRBJ2-5, with D possibly TRBD1 on 8 matching bases. The DNA end lines up better with TRBJ2-7; the J call may be wrong. This CDR3 has 16 residues. Germline-derived CDR1 and CDR2 are MNHEY and SMNVEV (reference sequence).

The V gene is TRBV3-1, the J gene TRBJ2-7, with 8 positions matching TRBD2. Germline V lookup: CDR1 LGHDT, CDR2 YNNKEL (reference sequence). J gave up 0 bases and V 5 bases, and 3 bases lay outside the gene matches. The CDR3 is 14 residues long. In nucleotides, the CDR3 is TGTGCCAGCAGCATTAGCGGGGACTCCTACGAGCAGTACTTC. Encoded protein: CASSISGDSYEQYF.

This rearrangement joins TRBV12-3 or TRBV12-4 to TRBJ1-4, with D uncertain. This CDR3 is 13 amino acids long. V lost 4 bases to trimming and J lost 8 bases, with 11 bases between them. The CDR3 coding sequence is TGTGCCAGCAGTTGGCCCAGAGGGGAAAAACTGTTTTTT. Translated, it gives CASSWPRGEKLFF.

The CDR3 here is CASSQTGHYGYTF. Written as DNA, the CDR3 is TGTGCCAGCAGTCAGACAGGCCACTATGGCTACACCTTC. J is TRBJ1-2 and V is TRBV12-3 or TRBV12-4, with D perhaps matching TRBD1 (6 bases). CDR3 length: 13 amino acids. Deletions cut 5 bases from V and 3 bases from J, with 10 bases between.

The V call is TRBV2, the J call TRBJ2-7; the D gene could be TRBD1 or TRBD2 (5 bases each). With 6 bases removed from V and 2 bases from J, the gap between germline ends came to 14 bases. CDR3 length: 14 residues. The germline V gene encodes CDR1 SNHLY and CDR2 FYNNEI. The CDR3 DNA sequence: TGTGCCAGCAGCCAAAGACGAGGGGCCTACGAGCAGTACTTC. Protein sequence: CASSQRRGAYEQYF. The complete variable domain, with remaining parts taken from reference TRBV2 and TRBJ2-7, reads EPEVTQTPSHQVTQMGQEVILRCVPISNHLYFYWYRQILGQKVEFLVSFYNNEISEKSEIFDDQFSVERPDGSNFTLKIRSTKLEDSAMYFCASSQRRGAYEQYFGPGTRLTVT.

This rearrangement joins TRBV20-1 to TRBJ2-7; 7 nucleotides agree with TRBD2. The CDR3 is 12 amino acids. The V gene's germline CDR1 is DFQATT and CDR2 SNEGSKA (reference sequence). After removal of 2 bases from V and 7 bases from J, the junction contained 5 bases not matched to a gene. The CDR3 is CSARLSSGEQYF. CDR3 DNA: TGCAGTGCTAGACTTTCTAGCGGTGAGCAGTACTTC.

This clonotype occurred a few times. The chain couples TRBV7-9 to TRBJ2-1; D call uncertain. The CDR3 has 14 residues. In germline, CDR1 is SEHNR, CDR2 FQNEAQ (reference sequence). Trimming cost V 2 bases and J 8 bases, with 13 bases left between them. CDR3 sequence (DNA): TGTGCCAGCAGCTTAATTGGGCGTACCGATGAGCAGTTCTTC. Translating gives CASSLIGRTDEQFF.

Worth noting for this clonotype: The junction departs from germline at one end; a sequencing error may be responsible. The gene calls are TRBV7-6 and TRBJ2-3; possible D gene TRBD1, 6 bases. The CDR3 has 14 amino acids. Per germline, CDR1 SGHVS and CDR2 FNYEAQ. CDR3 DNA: TGTGCCGGCAGCTTAGCGCCAGGGGCAGATACGCAGTATTTT. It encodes CAGSLAPGADTQYF.

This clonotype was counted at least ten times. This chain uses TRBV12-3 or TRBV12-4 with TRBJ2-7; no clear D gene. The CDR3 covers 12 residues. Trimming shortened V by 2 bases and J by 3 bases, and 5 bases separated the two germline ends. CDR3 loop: CASSLQDYEQYF. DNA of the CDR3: TGTGCCAGCAGTTTACAGGACTACGAGCAGTACTTC.

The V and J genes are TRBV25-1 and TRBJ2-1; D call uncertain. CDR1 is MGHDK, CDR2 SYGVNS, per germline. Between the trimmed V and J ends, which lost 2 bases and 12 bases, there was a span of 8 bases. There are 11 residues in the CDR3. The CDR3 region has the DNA TGTGCCAGCAGTGAAAGGAGAGTGCAGTTCTTC. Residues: CASSERRVQFF.

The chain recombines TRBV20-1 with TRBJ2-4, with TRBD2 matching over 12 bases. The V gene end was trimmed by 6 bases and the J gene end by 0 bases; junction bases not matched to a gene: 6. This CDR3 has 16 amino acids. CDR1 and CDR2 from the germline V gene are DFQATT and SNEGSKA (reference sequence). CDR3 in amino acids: CSALGLAGLAKNIQYF. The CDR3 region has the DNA TGCAGTGCCCTGGGACTAGCGGGCCTAGCCAAAAACATTCAGTACTTC.

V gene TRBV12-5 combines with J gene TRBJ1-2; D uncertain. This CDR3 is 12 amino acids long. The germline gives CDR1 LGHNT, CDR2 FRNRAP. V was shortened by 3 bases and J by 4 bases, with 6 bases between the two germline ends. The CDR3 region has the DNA TGTGCTAGTGGTTTCCATGGCTATGGCTACACCTTC. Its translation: CASGFHGYGYTF.

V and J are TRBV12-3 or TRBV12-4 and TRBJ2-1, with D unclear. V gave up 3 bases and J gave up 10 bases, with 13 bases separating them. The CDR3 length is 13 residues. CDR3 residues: CASSLGGSYEQFF. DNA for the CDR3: TGTGCCAGCAGTTTGGGTGGTTCCTACGAGCAGTTCTTC.

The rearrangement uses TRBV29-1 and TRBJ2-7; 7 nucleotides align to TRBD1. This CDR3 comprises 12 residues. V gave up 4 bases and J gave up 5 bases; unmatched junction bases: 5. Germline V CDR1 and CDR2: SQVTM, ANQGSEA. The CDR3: CSVGQGRNEQYF. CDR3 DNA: TGCAGCGTTGGACAGGGTAGGAACGAGCAGTACTTC.

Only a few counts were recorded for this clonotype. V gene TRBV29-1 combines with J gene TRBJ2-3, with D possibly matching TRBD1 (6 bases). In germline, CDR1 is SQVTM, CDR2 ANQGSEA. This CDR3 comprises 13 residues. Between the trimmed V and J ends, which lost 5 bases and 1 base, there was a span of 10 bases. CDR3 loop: CSVLDSGTDTQYF. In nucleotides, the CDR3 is TGCAGCGTTTTGGACAGTGGCACAGATACGCAGTATTTT.

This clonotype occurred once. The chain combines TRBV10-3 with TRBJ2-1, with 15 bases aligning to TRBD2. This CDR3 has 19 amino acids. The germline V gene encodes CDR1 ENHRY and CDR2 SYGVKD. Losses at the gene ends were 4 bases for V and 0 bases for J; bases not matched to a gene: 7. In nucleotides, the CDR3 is TGTGCCATCAGTGCCTCCGGGACTAGCGGGAGGAGCTCCTACAATGAGCAGTTCTTC. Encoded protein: CAISASGTSGRSSYNEQFF.

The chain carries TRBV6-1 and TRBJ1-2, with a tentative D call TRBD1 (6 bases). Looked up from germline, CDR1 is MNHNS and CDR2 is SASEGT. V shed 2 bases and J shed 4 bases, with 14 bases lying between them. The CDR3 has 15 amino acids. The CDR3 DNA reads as TGTGCCAGCAGTGAATCGACAGGATTTGGCTATGGCTACACCTTC. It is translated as CASSESTGFGYGYTF.

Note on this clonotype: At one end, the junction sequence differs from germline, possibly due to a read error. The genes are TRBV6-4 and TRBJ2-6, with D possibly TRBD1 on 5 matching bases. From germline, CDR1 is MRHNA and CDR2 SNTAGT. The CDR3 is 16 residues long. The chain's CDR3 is CASSPRGVSGASVLTF. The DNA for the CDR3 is TGTGCCAGCAGTCCCCGTGGGGTCTCTGGGGCCAGCGTCCTGACTTTC.

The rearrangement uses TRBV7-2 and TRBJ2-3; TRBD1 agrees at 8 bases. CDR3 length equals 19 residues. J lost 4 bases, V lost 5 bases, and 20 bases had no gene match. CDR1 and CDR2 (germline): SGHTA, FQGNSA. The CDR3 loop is CASSPSYPLGQGDPDTQYF. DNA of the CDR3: TGTGCCAGCAGCCCCTCGTACCCGCTCGGACAGGGAGACCCAGATACGCAGTATTTT.

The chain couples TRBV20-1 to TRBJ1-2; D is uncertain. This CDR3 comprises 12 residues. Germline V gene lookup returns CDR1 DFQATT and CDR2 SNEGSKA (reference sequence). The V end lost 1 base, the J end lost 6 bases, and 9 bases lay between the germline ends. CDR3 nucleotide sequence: TGCAGTGCTAGAGTTCTCGCGCATGGCTACACCTTC. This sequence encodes CSARVLAHGYTF.

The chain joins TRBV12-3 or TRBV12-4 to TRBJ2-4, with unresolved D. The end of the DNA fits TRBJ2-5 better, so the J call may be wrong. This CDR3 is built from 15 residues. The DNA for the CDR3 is TGTGCCAGCAGTTTAGTGGCTACGTACCAAGAGACCCAGTACTTC. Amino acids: CASSLVATYQETQYF.